This TCR beta chain was sequenced in a study of Tregs in tolerant kidney transplant recipients. Study observations and caveats: Few patients were studied, so findings need validation in larger groups.

In germline, CDR1 is SQVTM, CDR2 ANQGSEA. The CDR3 runs 12 residues. V lost 4 bases and J lost 2, with 8 bases in between. Assay: immunoSEQ multiplex PCR; the TCRdb copy retains only in-frame clones and omits some. The data show 75,000 to 100,000 clones, with 93% seen just once and about 1.5% held by the top ten. Related graft donors supplied nonmyeloablative bone marrow transplants, and mixed chimerism was transient. A word on this clone: Antigen unknown.

The chain employs TRBV29-1 and TRBJ2-5; D is unclear. The clonotype originates from a human patient who received a combined kidney and bone marrow transplant. Some T cells may have come from the graft donor. Specimen: CD4+ T cells from blood (PBMCs), collected 12 months after the transplant. CDR3 in amino acids: CSVAGLQETQYF. The CDR3 DNA sequence: TGCAGCGTTGCAGGTCTACAAGAGACCCAGTACTTC.